This T cell receptor beta chain derives from a study of blood T cell repertoires in COVID-19. Whole-study context: The analysed material was cDNA or gDNA that came from T cells, B-cell-depleted T cells, or PBMCs.

The assay was immunoSEQ multiplex PCR, and TCRdb's table has in-frame clones only and misses some. The data contain 470,000 or so clones, nearly 90% of them seen just once; the ten biggest clones take up under 2.5%. This CDR3 spans 13 amino acids. The V gene's germline CDR1 is LGHDT and CDR2 YNNKEL (reference sequence). The V segment lost 9 bases and the J segment 9 bases; nucleotides outside the gene matches: 7. Sequenced material: PBMCs or T cells enriched from blood (not recorded which). The sequence was obtained from a woman younger than 30 with acute COVID-19. The rearrangement links TRBV3-1 (or the pseudogene TRBV3-2) to TRBJ2-7, with 14 bases aligning to TRBD2. The CDR3 spells CASRGTSGSSQYF. The CDR3 region has the DNA TGTGCCAGTAGAGGGACTAGCGGGAGTTCGCAGTACTTC.